The clone carrying this TCR beta chain occurred once. The data derive from a study of blood T cells in healthy people across ages. J lost 8 bases, V lost 6 bases, and 27 bases had no gene match. The CDR3 has 19 amino acids. Germline CDR1 MRHNA, CDR2 SNTAGT. Total RNA, at least 6 micrograms per sample, was extracted from PBMCs. The authors ran a second PCR of 7 to 11 cycles using a sample-barcoded 5' primer and a J-beta primer mix. TCRdb redid the calling of the 5' RACE reads with MiXCR, one entry per CDR3 protein. Of 1.5 million to 2 million distinct CDR3 sequences in the sample, about 50% are singletons; the top ten hold less than 2.5%.

The chain carries TRBV6-4 and TRBJ1-2, with 7 bases lining up with TRBD1. Sequencing was done on a sample of blood. This receptor was taken from a woman in her 40s in good health. CDR3 loop: CASSSLRGGGGSTFWGYTF. The DNA of the CDR3 is TGTGCCAGCAGCTCGCTCCGAGGGGGAGGGGGCTCCACTTTTTGGGGCTACACCTTC.